These 16 T cell receptor beta chains came from one sample sequenced in a study of T cells in Graves' hyperthyroidism and ophthalmopathy. Regions amplified from RNA transcripts were the TCR beta CDR3 regions. Initially, a first-round RT-PCR of the TCR CDR3 employed the HTBI primer set. TCRdb processed the multiplex PCR reads anew with MiXCR; each CDR3 protein has one entry. The sample lists 550,000 to 650,000 distinct CDR3 sequences, 12% to 15% occurring once. The sequenced sample was blood. Source of these receptors: a woman aged 40 to 50 with Graves' hyperthyroidism.

This clonotype has more than one count but fewer than ten. The chain uses TRBV15 and TRBJ1-1; D not certain. Per germline, CDR1 LNHNV and CDR2 YYDKDF (reference sequence). CDR3 length: 14 residues. Deletions cut 1 base from V and 0 bases from J, with 6 bases between. The CDR3 DNA is TGTGCCACCAGCAGAGTTGCCGTGAACACTGAAGCTTTCTTT. Its protein is CATSRVAVNTEAFF. The full variable domain, its missing parts supplied by reference TRBV15 and TRBJ1-1, is DAMVIQNPRYQVTQFGKPVTLSCSQTLNHNVMYWYQQKSSQAPKLLFHYYDKDFNNEADTPDNFQSRRPNTSFCFLDIRSPGLGDTAMYLCATSRVAVNTEAFFGQGTRLTVV.

In its sample, this clonotype was seen many times. The chain couples TRBV6-1 to TRBJ1-5, with D perhaps matching TRBD1 (6 bases). Trimming pared 5 bases from V and 7 bases from J, leaving 15 bases between. This CDR3 is built from 14 residues. The germline V gene has CDR1 MNHNS and CDR2 SASEGT. The CDR3 DNA sequence: TGTGCCAGCAGTACCCCCCGGGACACCCAGCCCCAGCATTTT. This sequence encodes CASSTPRDTQPQHF.

This clonotype occurred many times. The chain has TRBV11-2 and TRBJ2-2; 8 bases are a match to TRBD1. Germline V gives CDR1 SGHAT, CDR2 FQNNGV. J lost 1 base, V lost 1 base, and 2 bases had no gene match. The CDR3 consists of 16 residues. This chain's CDR3 is CASSLVGQGNTGELFF. DNA for the CDR3: TGTGCCAGCAGCTTAGTTGGACAGGGGAACACCGGGGAGCTGTTTTTT. The full variable domain, completed using reference TRBV11-2 and TRBJ2-2, is EAGVAQSPRYKIIEKRQSVAFWCNPISGHATLYWYQQILGQGPKLLIQFQNNGVVDDSQLPKDRFSAERLKGVDSTLKIQPAKLEDSAVYLCASSLVGQGNTGELFFGEGSRLTVL.

This clonotype was counted many times. The gene calls are TRBV2 and TRBJ1-3; D call uncertain. Germline CDR1 SNHLY, CDR2 FYNNEI. The CDR3 runs 15 residues. Trimming shortened V by 4 bases and J by 5 bases, and 15 bases separated the two germline ends. CDR3 sequence reads: CASSAVDGGRNTIYF. The CDR3 DNA reads TGTGCCAGCAGTGCGGTGGACGGAGGGAGAAACACCATATATTTT.

This clonotype was counted ten times or more. V usage is TRBV6-1 and J usage is TRBJ1-1; D possibly corresponds to TRBD1 (5 bases). CDR1 is MNHNS, CDR2 SASEGT, per germline. V dropped 6 bases and J dropped 5 bases, with 13 bases sitting between them. The CDR3 runs 13 residues. CDR3 nucleotide sequence: TGTGCCAGCAGAAGTGGCAGGGTGACTGAAGCTTTCTTT. Its translation: CASRSGRVTEAFF.

This clonotype was seen ten or more times. V gene TRBV30 combines with J gene TRBJ2-1; no definite D call. The germline V and J ends were trimmed by 0 bases and 8 bases, with 8 bases remaining between them. The CDR3 has 12 amino acids. CDR1 and CDR2 from the germline V gene are GTSNPN and SVGIG (reference sequence). The CDR3 region is CAWSVRDDEQFF. In DNA, the CDR3 is TGTGCCTGGAGTGTCCGAGACGATGAGCAGTTCTTC.

This clonotype was seen many times. The rearrangement uses TRBV28 and TRBJ2-4; 7 bases agree with TRBD1. Germline trimming cut 4 bases from V and 8 bases from J; bases unmatched to any gene: 5. The CDR3 runs 13 residues. Germline V CDR1 and CDR2: MDHEN, SYDVKM. CDR3 coding DNA: TGTGCCAGCAGTTATGGACAGGTTGACATTCAGTACTTC. This translates into CASSYGQVDIQYF.

This clonotype has a handful of counts. The CDR3 reads CASSLSGPGYGYTF. The CDR3 DNA reads TGCGCCAGCAGCTTGAGTGGGCCAGGTTATGGCTACACCTTC. This chain links TRBV5-1 with TRBJ1-2; D is ambiguous. This CDR3 comprises 14 residues. V was shortened by 1 base and J by 5 bases, with 12 bases between the two germline ends. Germline V gives CDR1 SGHRS, CDR2 YFSETQ.

This clonotype was detected many times. This rearrangement joins TRBV6-1 to TRBJ1-5, with 8 bases matching TRBD1. This CDR3 has 16 residues. Germline-derived CDR1 and CDR2 are MNHNS and SASEGT. With V trimmed by 7 bases and J by 7 bases, 15 bases remained unmatched. This chain's CDR3 is CASTKGQGNSWQPQHF. The DNA for the CDR3 is TGTGCCAGCACGAAAGGACAGGGAAATTCTTGGCAGCCCCAGCATTTT.

This clonotype was counted many times. CDR3: CSVRQGGSETQYF. The CDR3 region has the DNA TGCAGCGTGAGACAGGGAGGTTCGGAGACCCAGTACTTC. This chain joins TRBV29-1 and TRBJ2-5; perhaps TRBD1 as D (7 bases). There are 13 residues in the CDR3. The V gene lost 6 bases and the J gene lost 5 bases, with 16 bases spanning the gap. Germline CDR1 SQVTM, CDR2 ANQGSEA.

This clonotype has a count of ten or more. The gene calls are TRBV30 and TRBJ2-7, with D possibly TRBD1 on 6 matching bases. The germline gives CDR1 GTSNPN, CDR2 SVGIG (reference sequence). CDR3 size: 13 residues. V dropped 2 bases and J dropped 6 bases, with 14 bases sitting between them. This CDR3 reads CAWSPGASGEQYF. The CDR3 DNA reads as TGTGCCTGGAGTCCAGGGGCGTCGGGCGAGCAGTACTTC.

The V and J genes are TRBV19 and TRBJ2-5; D may match TRBD1 or TRBD2 (5 bases each). Germline CDR1 is LNHDA and CDR2 is SQIVND (reference sequence). Trimming took 4 bases from V and 2 from J, leaving 11 bases between them. This CDR3 region has 14 residues. CDR3 coding DNA: TGTGCCAGTAGTAAGTGGGACGAGCAAGAGACCCAGTACTTC. Translating gives CASSKWDEQETQYF.

This clonotype was detected ten times or more. The chain joins TRBV27 to TRBJ2-3, with 8 positions matching TRBD1. Germline trimming cut 6 bases from V and 3 bases from J; bases unmatched to any gene: 8. Germline V CDR1 and CDR2: MNHEY, SMNVEV (reference sequence). The CDR3 is 15 residues long. In DNA, the CDR3 is TGTGCCAGCAGAGATAGGGACAGGAAGACAGATACGCAGTATTTT. Translating gives CASRDRDRKTDTQYF.

For this clonotype: This could be a read error, since a much larger clone is one nucleotide away. The chain is built from TRBV20-1 and TRBJ2-3; D perhaps matches TRBD1 (6 bases). Germline V gene lookup returns CDR1 DFQATT and CDR2 SNEGSKA (reference sequence). CDR3 length: 15 residues. CDR3 sequence (DNA): TGCGGTGCTAGAGACTTCCAGGGGTCCGCAGATACGCAGTATTTT. It codes for CGARDFQGSADTQYF.

This clonotype was seen ten or more times. This chain links TRBV18 with TRBJ1-1; D is perhaps TRBD1 (6 bases). V shed 6 bases and J shed 4 bases, with 15 bases lying between them. There are 14 residues in the CDR3. The germline V gene has CDR1 KGHSH and CDR2 LQKENI. The chain's CDR3 is CASSRRGFGTEAFF. CDR3 in DNA: TGTGCCAGCTCTCGCAGGGGATTTGGCACTGAAGCTTTCTTT.

At least ten counts were recorded for this clonotype. This CDR3 reads CASSYTSGTYNEQFF. CDR3 bases: TGTGCCAGCAGCTATACTAGCGGCACCTACAATGAGCAGTTCTTC. The gene calls are TRBV11-2 and TRBJ2-1, with 8 bases fitting TRBD2. The germline CDR1 and CDR2 sequences are SGHAT and FQNNGV. The CDR3 is made up of 15 amino acids. Germline trimming cut 4 bases from V and 2 bases from J; bases unmatched to any gene: 4.